The source of this T cell receptor (beta chain) is a study of cytomegalovirus exposure and HLA in healthy donors. The study, taken as a whole, reports: Rarity held for most TCR sequences, but there were some public TCRs that occurred in many donors.

The germline V gene has CDR1 SQVTM and CDR2 ANQGSEA. The length of the CDR3 is 13 residues. V gave up 5 bases and J gave up 3 bases, with 11 bases separating them. Note on this clone: Its target is unknown.

The PCR had 60 Vbeta and 13 Jbeta primers. The data were produced by immunoSEQ multiplex PCR, yet TCRdb's version contains in-frame clones alone and is incomplete. The sample consists of about 140,000 clones, roughly 80% of them appearing once. Specimen: PBMCs. This receptor was identified in a man aged 30-40 years in good health and CMV-seronegative. The chain recombines TRBV29-1 with TRBJ1-5, with no clear D. The CDR3 coding sequence is TGCAGCGTTTTGGGAGGGTACAATCAGCCCCAGCATTTT. Protein product: CSVLGGYNQPQHF.